This T cell receptor (beta chain) was found in a study of cytomegalovirus exposure and HLA in healthy donors. Study overall: The platform used for the 120 or so validation repertoires matched that of the approximately 670 first-cohort repertoires, a later analysis reported.

Study-wide results and caveats: A subsequent analysis found that TCR clusters from the first cohort also tended to co-occur in the roughly 120 validation repertoires, with about 93% of cluster scores above 0. Most TCR sequences were seen very rarely across donors, but some public TCRs occurred in many.

As to this clone: Its antigen is unidentified.

Sequencing used immunoSEQ multiplex PCR; TCRdb keeps in-frame clones, though not all of them. The sample records some 130,000 clones, 70% to 85% being singletons. A 120-subject validation cohort, separate from the roughly 680-subject first cohort, supplied the donors. Germline CDR1 is MNHNY and CDR2 is SVGAGI (reference sequence). The CDR3 consists of 16 residues. Trimming left V 2 bases short and J 3 bases short, with 14 bases between. The sample was PBMCs. The origin of this receptor is a man aged 30-40 years in good health and CMV-seropositive. V gene TRBV6-6 combines with J gene TRBJ1-5; unclear D gene. CDR3 nucleotides: TGTGCCAGCAGTTACGAATTTGGCAGGAACAATCAGCCCCAGCATTTT. This sequence encodes CASSYEFGRNNQPQHF.